These 28 T cell receptor beta chains originate from one sample sequenced in a study of shared clonotypes between healthy human individuals (dated by TCRdb to the early 2020s). The protocol used for the library was the immunoSEQ multiplex PCR assay. TCRdb retrieved this table from immuneACCESS and kept in-frame rearrangements only. Not all clones are present; in checked studies, unresolved V genes account for under half, and no reason is known for the remainder. Counted in this sample were 400,000 to 600,000 clones; roughly 95% of them appeared once. Approximately 0.067% of the sample is held by the ten biggest clonotypes. Sequencing was done on a sample of naive CD4+ T cells sorted from blood. The sample's cell subset or site, from its label and the paper: CD45RA+ positively selected. These receptor sequences come from a woman aged 30 to 39 in good health.

V gene TRBV11-1 combines with J gene TRBJ2-1, with D tentatively TRBD1 or TRBD2 (5 bases each). Germline V gene data show CDR1 as SGHAT and CDR2 as FQDESV (reference sequence). The CDR3 covers 16 residues. The V end lost 1 base, the J end lost 4 bases, and 14 bases lay between the germline ends. The DNA of the CDR3 is TGTGCCAGCAGCTTAGGGGACCCCGATCTTTACAATGAGCAGTTCTTC. This gives the protein CASSLGDPDLYNEQFF.

The V gene is TRBV10-3, the J gene TRBJ2-5; tentative D call: TRBD1 (7 bases). The end of the DNA aligns better with TRBJ2-7, so the J call may be wrong. Germline CDR1 is ENHRY and CDR2 is SYGVKD. This CDR3 has 14 amino acids. The CDR3 loop is CAISLSGGPDEQYF. CDR3 in DNA: TGTGCCATCAGTCTGTCAGGGGGGCCGGACGAGCAGTACTTC.

The V gene is TRBV4-1, the J gene TRBJ2-7; D is ambiguous. Germline V lookup: CDR1 MGHRA, CDR2 YSYEKL. This CDR3 is built from 16 residues. V was trimmed by 0 bases and J by 3 bases, leaving 15 bases between them. The CDR3 region has the DNA TGCGCCAGCAGCCAAGATGATACCAGCGATCTCTACGAGCAGTACTTC. Translated, it gives CASSQDDTSDLYEQYF.

The gene calls are TRBV18 and TRBJ2-7, with D maybe TRBD2 (6 bases). CDR1 is KGHSH, CDR2 LQKENI, per germline. V lost 4 bases and J 2 bases, leaving 15 bases between the germline ends. This CDR3 has 15 residues. CDR3 sequence reads: CASSRRLVSPYEQYF. The CDR3 nucleotides read TGTGCCAGCTCACGCAGACTAGTATCGCCCTACGAGCAGTACTTC.

The chain joins TRBV19 to TRBJ2-3; D possibly uses TRBD1 or TRBD2 (5 bases each). CDR3 size: 14 residues. In germline, CDR1 is LNHDA, CDR2 SQIVND (reference sequence). Trimming took off 1 base at V and 5 bases at J, with 10 bases between the two ends. Here the CDR3 reads CASSIGRGQDTQYF. The CDR3 DNA reads as TGTGCCAGTAGTATAGGTCGGGGCCAAGATACGCAGTATTTT.

This chain links TRBV7-9 with TRBJ1-1, with D unclear. The germline V gene encodes CDR1 SEHNR and CDR2 FQNEAQ (reference sequence). V was pared by 7 bases and J by 3 bases, with 18 bases between. This CDR3 spans 15 amino acids. Here the CDR3 reads CASTWERLRYTEAFF. For the CDR3, the DNA is TGTGCCAGCACCTGGGAAAGATTGAGGTACACTGAAGCTTTCTTT.

The rearrangement links TRBV4-1 to TRBJ1-2; TRBD1 matches 7 bases. V shed 3 bases and J 6 bases; nucleotides not matched to a gene: 13. This CDR3 has 16 residues. CDR1 and CDR2 (germline): MGHRA, YSYEKL. DNA for the CDR3: TGCGCCAGCAGCCATGAGGGCATCCGGGACAGTCATGGCTACACCTTC. Its translation is CASSHEGIRDSHGYTF.

This chain links TRBV7-3 with TRBJ2-1; perhaps TRBD1 as D (5 bases). CDR1 is SGHTA, CDR2 FQGTGA, per germline. CDR3 length: 15 amino acids. V lost 2 bases, J lost 10 bases, and 18 bases lay in between. As DNA, the CDR3 is TGTGCCAGCAGCTTATCGGCCGTTGGGGCGGAAGAGCAGTTCTTC. Its translation: CASSLSAVGAEEQFF.

The genes are TRBV19 and TRBJ2-2, with D tentatively TRBD1 or TRBD2 (5 bases each). Trimming stripped 7 bases from V and 6 bases from J, with 9 bases between. The germline gives CDR1 LNHDA, CDR2 SQIVND (reference sequence). The CDR3 has 12 residues. DNA for the CDR3: TGTGCCAGTACCCAGGGAGCCGGGGAGCTGTTTTTT. Translating it yields CASTQGAGELFF.

The chain joins TRBV28 to TRBJ2-1; D is unresolved. Germline V gene data show CDR1 as MDHEN and CDR2 as SYDVKM. Trimming took 2 bases from V and 2 from J, leaving 7 bases between them. The length of the CDR3 is 14 residues. CDR3 sequence: CASSLLVAYNEQFF. DNA of the CDR3: TGTGCCAGCAGTTTACTAGTTGCCTACAATGAGCAGTTCTTC. Complete variable domain (other parts from reference TRBV28 and TRBJ2-1): DVKVTQSSRYLVKRTGEKVFLECVQDMDHENMFWYRQDPGLGLRLIYFSYDVKMKEKGDIPEGYSVSREKKERFSLILESASTNQTSMYLCASSLLVAYNEQFFGPGTRLTVL.

V usage is TRBV7-2 and J usage is TRBJ2-1; 8 bases are a match to TRBD2. CDR1 is SGHTA and CDR2 is FQGNSA in the germline V gene. There are 14 residues in the CDR3. The ends lost 9 bases at V and 4 bases at J; junction bases unmatched: 8. The CDR3 DNA is TGTGCCAGTCATGGGACTAGAACATACAATGAGCAGTTCTTC. The encoded protein is CASHGTRTYNEQFF.

There are a few counts of this clone. This sample includes further DNA sequences coding for the same CDR3. The chain joins TRBV15 to TRBJ1-4, with 9 bases that match TRBD1. The CDR3 has 14 residues. After removal of 3 bases from V and 4 bases from J, the junction contained 0 bases not matched to a gene. The germline gives CDR1 LNHNV, CDR2 YYDKDF (reference sequence). DNA of the CDR3: TGTGCCACCAGCAGGGGACAGGGTAATGAAAAACTGTTTTTT. It codes for CATSRGQGNEKLFF.

Of note for this clone: Other DNA sequences in the same sample also yield this CDR3. The chain couples TRBV10-3 to TRBJ2-3; D call uncertain. This CDR3 is 12 amino acids long. Trimming shortened V by 4 bases and J by 4 bases, and 6 bases separated the two germline ends. The germline V gene encodes CDR1 ENHRY and CDR2 SYGVKD. The CDR3 sequence: CAISGGADTQYF. CDR3 coding DNA: TGTGCCATCAGTGGGGGTGCAGATACGCAGTATTTT.

This rearrangement joins TRBV9 to TRBJ1-1, with D perhaps TRBD1 (5 bases). The CDR3 runs to 16 residues. Germline loops: CDR1 SGDLS, CDR2 YYNGEE. V lost 3 bases and J lost 0, with 15 bases in between. This chain's CDR3 is CASSGRWGVVNTEAFF. CDR3 nucleotides: TGTGCCAGCAGCGGCCGGTGGGGCGTCGTGAACACTGAAGCTTTCTTT.

V gene TRBV5-1 combines with J gene TRBJ2-7; 11 positions match TRBD2. Losses at the gene ends were 0 bases for V and 4 bases for J; bases not matched to a gene: 6. CDR1 and CDR2 from the germline V gene are SGHRS and YFSETQ. The CDR3 contains 16 residues. Here the CDR3 reads CASSLGATSGTYEQYF. CDR3 nucleotides: TGCGCCAGCAGCTTGGGAGCGACTAGCGGGACTTACGAGCAGTACTTC.

The chain joins TRBV5-6 to TRBJ2-1; 10 bases fit TRBD2. This CDR3 spans 16 amino acids. The V gene's germline CDR1 is SGHDT and CDR2 YYEEEE. The V and J ends lost 4 bases and 6 bases, in that order; junction bases with no gene match: 10. The CDR3 DNA reads as TGTGCCAGCAGCCCCCCACTAGCGGGACCTTTCAATGAGCAGTTCTTC. As protein: CASSPPLAGPFNEQFF.

This chain joins TRBV18 and TRBJ1-2; D might be TRBD1 (5 bases). The V end was cut by 1 base, the J end by 4 bases, with 13 bases between. The CDR3 runs to 15 residues. The germline V gene has CDR1 KGHSH and CDR2 LQKENI. CDR3 sequence reads: CASSPRTMEAYGYTF. CDR3 DNA sequence: TGTGCCAGCTCACCACGGACAATGGAGGCCTATGGCTACACCTTC. Based on the CDR3 plus reference TRBV18 and TRBJ1-2, the full variable domain is NAGVMQNPRHLVRRRGQEARLRCSPMKGHSHVYWYRQLPEEGLKFMVYLQKENIIDESGMPKERFSAEFPKEGPSILRIQQVVRGDSAAYFCASSPRTMEAYGYTFGSGTRLTVV.

The chain recombines TRBV5-4 with TRBJ1-6, with 7 bases identical to TRBD1. The CDR3 is made up of 17 amino acids. The germline CDR1 and CDR2 sequences are SGHNT and YYREEE (reference sequence). V trimming: 4 bases; J trimming: 7 bases; junction bases outside the gene matches: 14. CDR3 sequence (DNA): TGTGCCAGCAGCGCGGCGGGGGACAGCACGGGGAATTCACCCCTCCACTTT. This translates into CASSAAGDSTGNSPLHF.

This sequence joins TRBV4-2 and TRBJ2-2; D gene ambiguous. This CDR3 spans 14 amino acids. The V end was cut by 3 bases, the J end by 3 bases, with 8 bases between. Germline V gene lookup returns CDR1 LGHNA and CDR2 YNFKEQ. Here the CDR3 DNA reads TGTGCCAGCAGCCATGCCGCCTACACCGGGGAGCTGTTTTTT. Its protein product is CASSHAAYTGELFF.

The count of this clone is one. The chain combines TRBV15 with TRBJ2-7; TRBD1 agrees at 8 bases. Germline V gives CDR1 LNHNV, CDR2 YYDKDF (reference sequence). This CDR3 spans 18 amino acids. The V and J ends lost 3 bases and 3 bases, in that order; junction bases with no gene match: 16. CDR3 protein: CATSRGGPQGAIGYEQYF. The CDR3 DNA follows: TGTGCCACCAGCAGGGGGGGACCTCAGGGGGCCATAGGCTACGAGCAGTACTTC.

CDR3 nucleotides: TGTGCCAGCAGCACACAAACAGGGGGGATTGGAAACACCATATATTTT. This sequence encodes CASSTQTGGIGNTIYF. The chain is built from TRBV9 and TRBJ1-3; 8 nucleotides match TRBD1. CDR3 size: 16 residues. Looked up from germline, CDR1 is SGDLS and CDR2 is YYNGEE. The V and J ends lost 4 bases and 3 bases, in that order; junction bases with no gene match: 9. Based on the CDR3 plus reference TRBV9 and TRBJ1-3, the full variable domain is DSGVTQTPKHLITATGQRVTLRCSPRSGDLSVYWYQQSLDQGLQFLIQYYNGEERAKGNILERFSAQQFPDLHSELNLSSLELGDSALYFCASSTQTGGIGNTIYFGEGSWLTVV.

The rearrangement links TRBV5-1 to TRBJ2-7; 10 nucleotides agree with TRBD2. This CDR3 region has 15 residues. Germline V CDR1 and CDR2: SGHRS, YFSETQ. J was trimmed by 4 bases and V by 4 bases; bases with no gene match: 8. CDR3: CASSESTSGYYEQYF. The CDR3 DNA reads TGCGCCAGCAGCGAATCGACTAGCGGGTATTACGAGCAGTACTTC.

V is TRBV2 and J is TRBJ1-4; D unresolved. The CDR3 covers 12 residues. Trimming removed 6 bases from V and 8 bases from J, with 10 bases in between. Germline CDR1 reads SNHLY; CDR2 reads FYNNEI. CDR3 in DNA: TGTGCCAGCAGCCCCGGTGGGGAAAAACTGTTTTTT. Its protein product is CASSPGGEKLFF.

In this sample, this clone turned up a few times. The chain has TRBV6-4 and TRBJ1-1, with D uncertain. Germline V gene sequence: CDR1 MRHNA, CDR2 SNTAGT. V lost 3 bases and J lost 8, with 13 bases in between. The CDR3 consists of 13 residues. CDR3 amino acids: CASSETDRAEAFF. In DNA form, the CDR3 reads TGTGCCAGCAGTGAAACAGACCGGGCGGAAGCTTTCTTT.

For the CDR3, the DNA is TGTGCCAGCAGCTTAGGGACTACCCAAGAGACCCAGTACTTC. This sequence encodes CASSLGTTQETQYF. The chain is built from TRBV11-2 and TRBJ2-5; D may be TRBD2 (6 bases). The CDR3 runs 14 residues. Germline CDR1 reads SGHAT; CDR2 reads FQNNGV. Trimming took 1 base from V and 1 from J, leaving 7 bases between them. The full variable domain, in which reference TRBV11-2 and TRBJ2-5 provide the parts outside the CDR3, is EAGVAQSPRYKIIEKRQSVAFWCNPISGHATLYWYQQILGQGPKLLIQFQNNGVVDDSQLPKDRFSAERLKGVDSTLKIQPAKLEDSAVYLCASSLGTTQETQYFGPGTRLLVL.

The rearrangement uses TRBV18 and TRBJ2-3; the D call may be TRBD1 or TRBD2 (5 bases each). The CDR3 consists of 16 residues. Germline V gene lookup returns CDR1 KGHSH and CDR2 LQKENI. V lost 0 bases, J lost 0 bases, and 10 bases lay in between. CDR3 region: CASSPPWGSSTDTQYF. In DNA form, the CDR3 reads TGTGCCAGCTCACCACCGTGGGGGTCTAGCACAGATACGCAGTATTTT.

J is TRBJ2-5 and V is TRBV4-1; 7 bases line up with TRBD2. CDR1 is MGHRA, CDR2 YSYEKL, per germline. V dropped 3 bases and J dropped 3; count of bases not matched to a gene: 13. The CDR3 contains 17 residues. Here the CDR3 DNA reads TGCGCCAGCAGCCACGTCGGGAGGAGAAAACACGAAGAGACCCAGTACTTC. This codes for CASSHVGRRKHEETQYF.

This sequence joins TRBV28 and TRBJ1-4; no clear D. The CDR3 is 14 amino acids. Trimming pared 5 bases from V and 5 bases from J, leaving 12 bases between. Germline values: CDR1 MDHEN, CDR2 SYDVKM. The CDR3 region is CASSPGRRNEKLFF. The CDR3 coding sequence is TGTGCCAGCAGTCCCGGTAGAAGAAATGAAAAACTGTTTTTT. The full variable domain, its missing parts supplied by reference TRBV28 and TRBJ1-4, is DVKVTQSSRYLVKRTGEKVFLECVQDMDHENMFWYRQDPGLGLRLIYFSYDVKMKEKGDIPEGYSVSREKKERFSLILESASTNQTSMYLCASSPGRRNEKLFFGSGTQLSVL.